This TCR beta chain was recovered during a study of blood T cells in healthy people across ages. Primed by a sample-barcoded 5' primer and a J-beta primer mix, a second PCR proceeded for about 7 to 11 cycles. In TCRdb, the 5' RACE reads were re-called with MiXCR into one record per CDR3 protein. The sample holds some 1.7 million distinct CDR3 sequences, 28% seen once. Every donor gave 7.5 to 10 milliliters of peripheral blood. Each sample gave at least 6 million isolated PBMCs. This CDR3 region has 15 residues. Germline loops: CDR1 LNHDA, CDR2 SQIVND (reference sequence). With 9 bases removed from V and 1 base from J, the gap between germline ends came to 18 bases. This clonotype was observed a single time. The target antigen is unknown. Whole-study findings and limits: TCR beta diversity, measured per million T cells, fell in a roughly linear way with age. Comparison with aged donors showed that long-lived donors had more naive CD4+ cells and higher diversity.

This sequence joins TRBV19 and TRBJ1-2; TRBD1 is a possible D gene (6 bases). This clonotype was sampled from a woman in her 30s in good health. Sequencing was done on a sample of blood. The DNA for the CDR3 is TGTGCCAGCCCTCTCCCGGGACACAGTAACTATGGCTACACCTTC. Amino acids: CASPLPGHSNYGYTF.